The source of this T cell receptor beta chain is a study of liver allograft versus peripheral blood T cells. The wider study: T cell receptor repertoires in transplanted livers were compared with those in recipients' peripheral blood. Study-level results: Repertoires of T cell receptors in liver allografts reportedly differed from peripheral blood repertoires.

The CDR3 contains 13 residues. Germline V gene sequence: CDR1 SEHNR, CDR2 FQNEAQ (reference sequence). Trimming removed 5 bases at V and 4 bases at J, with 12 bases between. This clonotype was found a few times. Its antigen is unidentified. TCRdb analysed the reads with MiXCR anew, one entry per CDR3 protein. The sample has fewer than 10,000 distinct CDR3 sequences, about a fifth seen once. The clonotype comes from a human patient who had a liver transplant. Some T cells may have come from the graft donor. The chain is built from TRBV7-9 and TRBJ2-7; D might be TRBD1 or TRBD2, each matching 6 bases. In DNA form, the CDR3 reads TGTGCCAGCAGCGAAGGGGGGCAATACGAGCAGTACTTC. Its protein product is CASSEGGQYEQYF.